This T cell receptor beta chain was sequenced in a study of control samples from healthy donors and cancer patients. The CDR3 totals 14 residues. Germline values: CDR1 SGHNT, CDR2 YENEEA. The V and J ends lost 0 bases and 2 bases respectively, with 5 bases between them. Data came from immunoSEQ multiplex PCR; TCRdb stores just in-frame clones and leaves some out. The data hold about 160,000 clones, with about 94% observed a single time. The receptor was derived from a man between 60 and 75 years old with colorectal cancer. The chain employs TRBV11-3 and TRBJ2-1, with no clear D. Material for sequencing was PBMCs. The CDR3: CASSLEGTYNEQFF. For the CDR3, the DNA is TGTGCCAGCAGCTTAGAAGGAACCTACAATGAGCAGTTCTTC.